Listed here are 8 T cell receptor beta chains from one sample, sequenced in a study of monozygotic twins with inflammatory bowel disease. TCRdb reprocessed the 5' RACE reads and keeps a single row for each CDR3 protein, giving no DNA. The sample shows about 170,000 distinct CDR3 sequences, and 2.8% sits with its ten largest clones. Sequenced input: blood. All receptors derive from a human donor with ulcerative colitis or Crohn's disease, or a healthy co-twin of an affected twin (not recorded which).

This chain uses TRBV10-3 with TRBJ2-7. Germline-derived CDR1 and CDR2 are ENHRY and SYGVKD. The CDR3 spans 14 residues. The CDR3 is CAISRRAGTYEQYF.

The chain carries TRBV5-6 and TRBJ2-1; the TCRdb D gene call, TRBD2, has no DNA to confirm it. The V gene's germline CDR1 is SGHDT and CDR2 YYEEEE. CDR3 length equals 14 residues. The CDR3 sequence is CASSSKREYNEQFF.

V usage is TRBV19 and J usage is TRBJ1-5; TCRdb outputs TRBD1, but without DNA this stays unchecked. CDR1 and CDR2 from the germline V gene are LNHDA and SQIVND (reference sequence). The CDR3 spans 15 residues. The CDR3 sequence: CASSAQGLGNQPQHF.

V and J are TRBV3-1 and TRBJ2-2. Germline lookup yields CDR1 LGHDT and CDR2 YNNKEL (reference sequence). The CDR3 runs 15 residues. The CDR3: CASSQGSWGTGELFF.

The chain uses TRBV12-3 or TRBV12-4 and TRBJ2-7; without DNA, the TCRdb call of TRBD2 cannot be checked. The CDR3 contains 15 residues. The CDR3 sequence is CASRTLAETSYEQYF.

The V gene is TRBV7-9, the J gene TRBJ1-2. Germline values: CDR1 SEHNR, CDR2 FQNEAQ (reference sequence). The CDR3 has 14 residues. This CDR3 is CASSLSGRAYGYTF.

The gene calls are TRBV14 and TRBJ1-6. The length of the CDR3 is 15 residues. Germline V gives CDR1 SGHDN, CDR2 FVKESK. This CDR3 is CASSQLSSYNSPLHF.

V usage is TRBV11-2 and J usage is TRBJ2-3; with no DNA, the TCRdb D assignment of TRBD2 cannot be verified. CDR3 size: 15 residues. The V gene's germline CDR1 is SGHAT and CDR2 FQNNGV. CDR3 amino acids: CASGLLAGGPDTQYF.